These 15 T cell receptor beta chains were all obtained from the same sample, sequenced in a study of patients and donors after allogeneic stem cell transplantation. A single record per CDR3 protein comes from TCRdb applying MiXCR to the RT-PCR reads. This sample has 190,000 or so distinct CDR3 sequences, with around two fifths found just once. Sequencing was carried out using blood, either unsorted or a sorted T cell fraction (not recorded which). The receptor source for this set is a human donor who was either an allogeneic HSCT recipient or a stem cell or donor lymphocyte infusion donor (not recorded which). It is not recorded whose cells these are; they may come from a transplant donor.

The rearrangement uses TRBV6-6 and TRBJ1-1; maybe TRBD1 (5 bases). V was shortened by 7 bases and J by 3 bases, with 15 bases between the two germline ends. Germline CDR1 is MNHNY and CDR2 is SVGAGI (reference sequence). This CDR3 contains 14 residues. This CDR3 is CASTTRGRDTEAFF. CDR3 coding DNA: TGTGCCAGCACCACAAGGGGCAGGGACACTGAAGCTTTCTTT.

The chain links TRBV4-1 to TRBJ1-6; tentative D call: TRBD1 (5 bases). Germline CDR1 and CDR2: MGHRA and YSYEKL. This CDR3 has 14 residues. Deletions cut 7 bases from V and 7 bases from J, with 14 bases between. This CDR3 reads CASKEDTGNSPLHF. The CDR3 DNA reads TGCGCCAGCAAGGAGGACACGGGAAATTCACCCCTCCACTTT.

There are a few counts of this clonotype. CDR3 residues: CASSLGQSSNQPQHF. CDR3 coding DNA: TGTGCCAGCAGTTTGGGGCAGTCGAGCAATCAGCCCCAGCATTTT. The chain carries TRBV28 and TRBJ1-5, with D tentatively TRBD1 (5 bases). From germline, CDR1 is MDHEN and CDR2 SYDVKM. Trimming shortened V by 3 bases and J by 1 base, and 10 bases separated the two germline ends. This CDR3 has 15 amino acids. The full variable domain, rest sourced from reference TRBV28 and TRBJ1-5, is DVKVTQSSRYLVKRTGEKVFLECVQDMDHENMFWYRQDPGLGLRLIYFSYDVKMKEKGDIPEGYSVSREKKERFSLILESASTNQTSMYLCASSLGQSSNQPQHFGDGTRLSIL.

The chain joins TRBV9 to TRBJ2-5, with no clear D. This CDR3 has 13 amino acids. Trimming pared 4 bases from V and 5 bases from J, leaving 12 bases between. Germline V gene sequence: CDR1 SGDLS, CDR2 YYNGEE. The DNA for the CDR3 is TGTGCCAGCAGCTACGGGCCCCACGAGACCCAGTACTTC. This codes for CASSYGPHETQYF.

As DNA, the CDR3 is TGTGCCAGCAGCCAAGCCCCTAGCGGGGGGTTGGATACGCAGTATTTT. Translated: CASSQAPSGGLDTQYF. The rearrangement uses TRBV4-2 and TRBJ2-3, with 11 bases that match TRBD2. The CDR3 runs 16 residues. V was pared by 1 base and J by 6 bases, with 6 bases of the junction left unmatched. Looked up from germline, CDR1 is LGHNA and CDR2 is YNFKEQ.

CDR3 in DNA: TGCGCCAGCAGCTTGGGGGACCACCCTCCCTCACCCCTCCACTTT. It specifies CASSLGDHPPSPLHF. The chain couples TRBV5-1 to TRBJ1-6; D might be TRBD1 (5 bases). Trimming cost V 0 bases and J 10 bases, with 14 bases left between them. Germline-derived CDR1 and CDR2 are SGHRS and YFSETQ. CDR3 length: 15 residues.

This clonotype was counted many times. This rearrangement joins TRBV4-3 to TRBJ1-2; tentative D call: TRBD1 (5 bases). Trimming shortened V by 10 bases and J by 3 bases, and 15 bases separated the two germline ends. Germline values: CDR1 LGHNA, CDR2 YSLEER. CDR3 length: 13 amino acids. Written as DNA, the CDR3 is TGCGCCAAGACAGACCCTGGGGACTATGGCTACACCTTC. Amino acids: CAKTDPGDYGYTF.

This clonotype is a singleton in its sample. The rearrangement uses TRBV4-1 and TRBJ1-2, with 7 bases that match TRBD1. The germline CDR1 and CDR2 sequences are MGHRA and YSYEKL. V shed 0 bases and J 4 bases; nucleotides not matched to a gene: 5. The CDR3 runs 15 residues. This chain's CDR3 is CASSQDPRGTYGYTF. The CDR3 DNA is TGCGCCAGCAGCCAAGACCCCAGGGGGACCTATGGCTACACCTTC.

The chain has TRBV25-1 and TRBJ2-7; either TRBD1 or TRBD2 may fit D (6 bases each). The CDR3 contains 14 residues. The germline V and J ends were trimmed by 10 bases and 3 bases, with 19 bases remaining between them. Per germline, CDR1 MGHDK and CDR2 SYGVNS. The CDR3 is CATKGGFIGYEQYF. CDR3 DNA: TGTGCCACCAAGGGGGGTTTTATAGGCTACGAGCAGTACTTC.

The chain employs TRBV12-3 or TRBV12-4 and TRBJ1-2; 7 bases are a match to TRBD1. The CDR3 covers 14 residues. With 4 bases clipped from V and 1 base from J, the junction kept 3 bases outside the gene matches. CDR3 sequence reads: CASSYRQGNYGYTF. CDR3 coding DNA: TGTGCCAGCAGTTACCGACAGGGTAACTATGGCTACACCTTC.

This clonotype was counted only a few times. The J gene is TRBJ1-1, the V gene TRBV29-1; D gene uncertain. V was shortened by 0 bases and J by 4 bases, with 12 bases between the two germline ends. Germline V lookup: CDR1 SQVTM, CDR2 ANQGSEA. The CDR3 runs to 14 residues. In DNA form, the CDR3 reads TGCAGCGTTGAAGATCGCTTGGGCGGCACTGAAGCTTTCTTT. The encoded protein is CSVEDRLGGTEAFF.

This chain uses TRBV4-1 with TRBJ2-6; 7 bases align to TRBD2. J gave up 3 bases and V 1 base, and 9 bases lay outside the gene matches. This CDR3 is 18 amino acids long. CDR1 is MGHRA and CDR2 is YSYEKL in the germline V gene. The CDR3, as DNA: TGCGCCAGCAGCCAAGTCGAGCGGGGCCTCATTGGGGCCAACGTCCTGACTTTC. This encodes CASSQVERGLIGANVLTF.

The gene calls are TRBV30 and TRBJ1-1; TRBD1 is a possible D gene (6 bases). The germline V and J ends were trimmed by 3 bases and 0 bases, with 11 bases remaining between them. Germline CDR1 GTSNPN, CDR2 SVGIG (reference sequence). This CDR3 spans 14 amino acids. CDR3: CAWRRQVMNTEAFF. CDR3 DNA sequence: TGTGCCTGGAGAAGACAGGTAATGAACACTGAAGCTTTCTTT.

The V gene is TRBV2, the J gene TRBJ1-2; a possible D gene is TRBD1 (5 bases). The CDR3 spans 14 residues. Deletions cut 5 bases from V and 4 bases from J, with 14 bases between. Germline CDR1 is SNHLY and CDR2 is FYNNEI. The CDR3 is CASSHDPGSYGYTF. The CDR3 region has the DNA TGTGCCAGCAGTCACGACCCAGGGAGCTATGGCTACACCTTC.

The gene calls are TRBV20-1 and TRBJ1-2, with D possibly TRBD1 on 6 matching bases. CDR1 is DFQATT and CDR2 is SNEGSKA in the germline V gene (reference sequence). V lost 8 bases and J 0 bases, leaving 10 bases between the germline ends. This CDR3 has 12 residues. The CDR3 here is CSRGQSNYGYTF. The CDR3 nucleotides are TGCAGTAGAGGACAGTCTAACTATGGCTACACCTTC.